The 8 T cell receptor beta chains reported below all come from one sample, sequenced in a study of cytomegalovirus exposure and HLA in healthy donors. PCR was performed using 60 Vbeta and 13 Jbeta primers. Only in-frame clones appear in the TCRdb table, and some are missing; sequencing was by immunoSEQ multiplex PCR. Found here are about 110,000 clones, approximately 79% of them singletons; the top ten hold 14%. Material for sequencing was PBMCs. The receptors stem from a woman in her thirties or forties in good health and CMV-seropositive.

This sequence joins TRBV20-1 and TRBJ2-7; the D gene is possibly TRBD2 (6 bases). Germline loops: CDR1 DFQATT, CDR2 SNEGSKA (reference sequence). Trimming shortened V by 5 bases and J by 5 bases, and 7 bases separated the two germline ends. The CDR3 runs 10 residues. DNA for the CDR3: TGCAGTGCTGGGGGGAACGAGCAGTACTTC. It specifies CSAGGNEQYF.

This clone came up a few times. CDR3 protein: CASSLALTVYNEQFF. The CDR3 region has the DNA TGTGCCAGCAGCTTAGCACTGACAGTTTACAATGAGCAGTTCTTC. The chain employs TRBV7-9 and TRBJ2-1, with TRBD1 as a possible D gene (5 bases). In germline, CDR1 is SEHNR, CDR2 FQNEAQ (reference sequence). V gave up 0 bases and J gave up 4 bases, with 10 bases separating them. The length of the CDR3 is 15 residues.

The chain uses TRBV10-1 and TRBJ2-7, with D perhaps matching TRBD2 (6 bases). The length of the CDR3 is 13 residues. The V gene lost 2 bases and the J gene lost 1 base, with 6 bases spanning the gap. Germline CDR1 and CDR2: WNHNN and SYGVQD (reference sequence). The CDR3 reads CASSEGGSYEQYF. In DNA form, the CDR3 reads TGCGCCAGCAGTGAGGGGGGGTCCTACGAGCAGTACTTC.

The chain recombines TRBV4-2 with TRBJ2-3; possibly TRBD1 for D (5 bases). Germline V gene sequence: CDR1 LGHNA, CDR2 YNFKEQ. Trimming cost V 2 bases and J 1 base, with 10 bases left between them. This CDR3 is 15 amino acids long. The CDR3 sequence: CASSQNRIGTDTQYF. The CDR3 coding sequence is TGTGCCAGCAGCCAAAACAGGATTGGCACAGATACGCAGTATTTT.

This clone was counted a few times. The rearrangement joins TRBV7-8 to TRBJ1-5; tentatively, D is TRBD1 (5 bases). V was pared by 0 bases and J by 7 bases, with 19 bases between. This CDR3 has 17 amino acids. Germline CDR1 is SGHVS and CDR2 is FQNEAQ. Here the CDR3 reads CASSLALSGAGGQPQHF. For the CDR3, the DNA is TGTGCCAGCAGCTTAGCTTTAAGTGGGGCAGGAGGGCAGCCCCAGCATTTT. The full variable domain, its missing parts supplied by reference TRBV7-8 and TRBJ1-5, is GAGVSQSPRYKVAKRGQDVALRCDPISGHVSLFWYQQALGQGPEFLTYFQNEAQLDKSGLPSDRFFAERPEGSVSTLKIQRTQQEDSAVYLCASSLALSGAGGQPQHFGDGTRLSIL.

The chain carries TRBV5-6 and TRBJ2-1, with 8 bases matching TRBD1. Germline V gene sequence: CDR1 SGHDT, CDR2 YYEEEE. The CDR3 is 16 residues long. The V and J ends lost 4 bases and 3 bases, in that order; junction bases with no gene match: 9. The CDR3 DNA follows: TGTGCCAGCAGCCCTGACAGGGGCCTCAACTACAATGAGCAGTTCTTC. Encoded protein: CASSPDRGLNYNEQFF.

The V call is TRBV7-9, the J call TRBJ1-1, with unresolved D. Germline V gene lookup returns CDR1 SEHNR and CDR2 FQNEAQ (reference sequence). V was cut by 4 bases and J by 5 bases, with 5 bases left in between. The CDR3 is made up of 11 amino acids. The CDR3 sequence: CASSSGTEAFF. The DNA for the CDR3 is TGTGCCAGCAGCTCGGGGACTGAAGCTTTCTTT.

V is TRBV7-2 and J is TRBJ2-7; no clear D gene. CDR1 is SGHTA, CDR2 FQGNSA, per germline. This CDR3 contains 13 residues. V lost 2 bases and J lost 2, with 7 bases in between. CDR3 sequence (DNA): TGTGCCAGCAGCTTACAGGCCACCTACGAGCAGTACTTC. It translates to CASSLQATYEQYF.